Below are 5 T cell receptor beta chains sequenced from a single sample in a study of T cell clones after liver transplantation. Using immunoSEQ multiplex PCR, the repertoire was profiled, and TCRdb retains in-frame clones only, with some absent. The sample carries some 6,500 clones, about three quarters recorded once. The specimen was CD8+ T cells from blood, collected before liver transplant. The receptors were sampled from a human donor who received a liver transplant.

The chain is built from TRBV5-6 and TRBJ2-3, with 9 positions matching TRBD1. The CDR3 totals 15 residues. V gave up 3 bases and J gave up 1 base; unmatched junction bases: 3. In germline, CDR1 is SGHDT, CDR2 YYEEEE. The CDR3 loop is CASSWGQGGTDTQYF. The CDR3 nucleotides are TGTGCCAGCAGCTGGGGACAGGGCGGCACAGATACGCAGTATTTT.

The chain combines TRBV10-3 with TRBJ2-5, with a tentative D call TRBD2 (6 bases). In germline, CDR1 is ENHRY, CDR2 SYGVKD. The germline V and J ends were trimmed by 0 bases and 4 bases, with 15 bases remaining between them. The CDR3 is 16 residues long. The CDR3 DNA is TGTGCCATCAGTGAGTCAGGAGGGAGGAATGGAGAGACCCAGTACTTC. Its protein product is CAISESGGRNGETQYF.

This clone is large (0.1 to 1%). Written as DNA, the CDR3 is TGTGCCAGCAGTTTGTCCCTCACCGGGGAGCTGTTTTTT. Its protein is CASSLSLTGELFF. The chain couples TRBV27 to TRBJ2-2; no clear D gene. This CDR3 contains 13 residues. The germline CDR1 and CDR2 sequences are MNHEY and SMNVEV (reference sequence). With 3 bases removed from V and 4 bases from J, the gap between germline ends came to 6 bases.

The V and J genes are TRBV11-2 and TRBJ2-2, with unresolved D. The CDR3 spans 12 residues. Trimming left V 3 bases short and J 6 bases short, with 5 bases between. CDR1 and CDR2 from the germline V gene are SGHAT and FQNNGV. The CDR3 DNA is TGTGCCAGCAGCTTTTACCCCGGGGAGCTGTTTTTT. Protein sequence: CASSFYPGELFF.

The chain joins TRBV19 to TRBJ1-1, with TRBD1 as a possible D gene (5 bases). The V and J ends lost 5 bases and 1 base respectively, with 8 bases between them. CDR3 length equals 13 residues. Germline lookup yields CDR1 LNHDA and CDR2 SQIVND (reference sequence). CDR3 nucleotide sequence: TGTGCCAGTAGTCACGGGACGAACACTGAAGCTTTCTTT. Protein product: CASSHGTNTEAFF.